The present TCR beta chain was sequenced within a study of T cell repertoires in cytomegalovirus infection. On the study more broadly: Signatures in public TCR beta sequences pointed to both CMV infection and matching HLA type.

This clonotype was detected many times. TCRdb ran MiXCR on the reads and lists one entry per CDR3 protein. The sample holds 450,000 to 600,000 distinct CDR3 sequences; around 11% are singletons and the top ten take 9.5% to 13%. Germline CDR1 MNHNS, CDR2 SASEGT. The CDR3 is made up of 16 amino acids. Unmatched junction bases numbered 10, after V lost 3 bases and J lost 8 bases. The TCR was taken from a human donor in good health (CMV status not recorded). Some clones in this sample may be carry-over from other donors' samples. The chain has TRBV6-1 and TRBJ2-1; 10 bases are a match to TRBD2. Sequencing input: PBMCs. CDR3: CASSERRASGSDEQFF. The CDR3 coding sequence is TGTGCCAGCAGTGAGAGGCGGGCTAGCGGGAGCGATGAGCAGTTCTTC.